This TCR beta chain was captured by sequencing in a study of T cell responses to AZD1222 COVID-19 vaccine. Study summary: Combined were second doses at about 4 or about 12 weeks.

Worth noting for this clone: Its antigen is unknown.

Sequencing was performed with immunoSEQ multiplex PCR; in TCRdb, only in-frame clones are kept and a portion is missing. This table has tens of thousands of clones, approximately 80% appearing once. Study-level points and caveats: Spike regions recognized by vaccine-associated CD4 TCRs spanned the protein, led by 160-218 and 743-854. Following two doses of AZD1222, Spike-specific TCR breadth and depth rose.

This receptor was identified in an adult in good health. Material: peripheral blood, obtained on day 0 of AZD1222 vaccination.

The CDR3 region has the DNA TGTGCCAGCAGCTTAGGACTAAAAGAGACCCAGTACTTC. Amino acids: CASSLGLKETQYF. The chain recombines TRBV7-2 with TRBJ2-5; TRBD2 is a possible D gene (5 bases). V was cut by 1 base and J by 3 bases, with 6 bases left in between. Germline assignment: CDR1 SGHTA and CDR2 FQGNSA. The CDR3 runs to 13 residues.